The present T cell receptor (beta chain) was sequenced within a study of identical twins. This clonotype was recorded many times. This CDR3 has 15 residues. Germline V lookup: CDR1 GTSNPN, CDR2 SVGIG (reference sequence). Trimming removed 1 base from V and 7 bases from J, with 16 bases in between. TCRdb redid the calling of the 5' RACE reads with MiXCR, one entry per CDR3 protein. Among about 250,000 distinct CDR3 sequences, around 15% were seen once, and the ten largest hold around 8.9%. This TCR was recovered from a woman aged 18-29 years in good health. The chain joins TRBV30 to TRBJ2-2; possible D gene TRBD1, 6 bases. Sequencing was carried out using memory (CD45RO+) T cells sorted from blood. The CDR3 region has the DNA TGTGCCTGGAGTGGTAGTCAGGGGATAGGCGGGGAGCTGTTTTTT. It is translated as CAWSGSQGIGGELFF.